The rows below give T cell receptor beta chains drawn from one sample of a study of cytomegalovirus exposure and HLA in healthy donors. The protocol was immunoSEQ multiplex PCR, while the TCRdb copy is restricted to in-frame clones and leaves out a portion. The sample consists of some 94,000 clones, 65% to 85% of them appearing once. The sample was PBMCs. The receptors here all came from a man aged 40-55 years in good health and CMV-seronegative. Each CDR3 is given with its conserved first and last residue. The order of the fields is clone size, D gene, V gene, J gene, CDR3 protein, CDR3 DNA. A D gene is named only where the DNA matches it firmly. Part of the rows lack a size; the others show once, few, many or a class for expanded clones.

abundance: few; d_gene: TRBD2; v_gene: TRBV6-1; j_gene: TRBJ2-5; CDR3aa: CASSVSGGGETQYF; CDR3nt: TGTGCCAGCTCGGTGAGCGGGGGTGGGGAGACCCAGTACTTC
abundance: -; d_gene: -; v_gene: TRBV6-1; j_gene: TRBJ1-5; CDR3aa: CASSERGSIVGFISLNQPQHF; CDR3nt: TGTGCCAGCAGTGAAAGGGGGAGTATAGTGGGGTTTATCTCCTTAAATCAGCCCCAGCATTTT
abundance: -; d_gene: TRBD2; v_gene: TRBV2; j_gene: TRBJ2-3; CDR3aa: CASSAARERGGGDTQYF; CDR3nt: TGTGCCAGCAGCGCAGCCCGCGAGCGGGGGGGCGGGGATACGCAGTATTTT
abundance: -; d_gene: -; v_gene: TRBV6-6; j_gene: TRBJ1-2; CDR3aa: CASSYIGGGGYTF; CDR3nt: TGTGCCAGCAGTTACATTGGCGGAGGAGGCTACACCTTC
abundance: -; d_gene: TRBD1; v_gene: TRBV6-5; j_gene: TRBJ1-1; CDR3aa: CASSYFEGATEAFF; CDR3nt: TGTGCCAGCAGTTACTTTGAGGGGGCCACTGAAGCTTTCTTT
abundance: -; d_gene: -; v_gene: TRBV19; j_gene: TRBJ1-6; CDR3aa: CASRLQREYNSPLHF; CDR3nt: TGTGCCAGTAGATTACAGCGGGAATATAATTCACCCCTCCACTTT
abundance: few; d_gene: -; v_gene: TRBV28; j_gene: TRBJ1-2; CDR3aa: CATLPQGARGYTF; CDR3nt: TGTGCCACTCTTCCACAGGGAGCTAGGGGCTACACCTTC
abundance: -; d_gene: -; v_gene: TRBV6-1; j_gene: TRBJ1-6; CDR3aa: CASREQTVSYNSPLHF; CDR3nt: TGTGCCAGCAGAGAACAAACAGTTTCCTATAATTCACCCCTCCACTTT
abundance: -; d_gene: -; v_gene: TRBV28; j_gene: TRBJ2-3; CDR3aa: CASSFPADTQYF; CDR3nt: TGTGCCAGCAGTTTCCCCGCAGATACGCAGTATTTT
abundance: few; d_gene: -; v_gene: TRBV11-2; j_gene: TRBJ2-4; CDR3aa: CASSLGSGPAKNIQYF; CDR3nt: TGTGCCAGCAGCTTAGGGTCAGGCCCAGCCAAAAACATTCAGTACTTC
abundance: -; d_gene: -; v_gene: TRBV10-2; j_gene: TRBJ2-2; CDR3aa: CASREPSGELFF; CDR3nt: TGCGCCAGCAGGGAACCTAGCGGGGAGCTGTTTTTT
abundance: -; d_gene: -; v_gene: TRBV7-9; j_gene: TRBJ2-2; CDR3aa: CASTVLVPNTGELFF; CDR3nt: TGTGCCAGCACCGTACTGGTGCCGAACACCGGGGAGCTGTTTTTT
abundance: few; d_gene: TRBD2; v_gene: TRBV9; j_gene: TRBJ2-3; CDR3aa: CASSVGLAGRGGTDTQYF; CDR3nt: TGTGCCAGCAGCGTAGGACTAGCGGGACGAGGAGGCACAGATACGCAGTATTTT
abundance: -; d_gene: -; v_gene: TRBV14; j_gene: TRBJ1-2; CDR3aa: CASSQANPRDGYTF; CDR3nt: TGTGCCAGCAGCCAGGCGAATCCGAGGGATGGCTACACCTTC
abundance: -; d_gene: -; v_gene: TRBV19; j_gene: TRBJ1-5; CDR3aa: CASSQQVNGQPQHF; CDR3nt: TGTGCCAGTAGTCAACAGGTCAACGGTCAGCCCCAGCATTTT
abundance: -; d_gene: -; v_gene: TRBV10-1; j_gene: TRBJ2-7; CDR3aa: CAFGREYF; CDR3nt: TGCGCATTCGGGAGAGAGTACTTC
abundance: -; d_gene: -; v_gene: TRBV19; j_gene: TRBJ1-1; CDR3aa: CASSIGVTIHTEAFF; CDR3nt: TGTGCCAGTAGTATAGGTGTGACAATCCACACTGAAGCTTTCTTT
abundance: few; d_gene: -; v_gene: TRBV5-1; j_gene: TRBJ2-7; CDR3aa: CASSLSTGAISYEQYF; CDR3nt: TGCGCCAGCTCTCTAAGCACAGGCGCGATCTCCTACGAGCAGTACTTC
abundance: -; d_gene: TRBD2; v_gene: TRBV28; j_gene: TRBJ2-1; CDR3aa: CASMSGRDNEQFF; CDR3nt: TGTGCCAGCATGAGCGGGAGGGACAATGAGCAGTTCTTC
abundance: -; d_gene: -; v_gene: TRBV27; j_gene: TRBJ1-5; CDR3aa: CASSVSLPGSSNQPQHF; CDR3nt: TGTGCCAGCAGTGTCTCCCTCCCAGGGTCGAGCAATCAGCCCCAGCATTTT
abundance: once; d_gene: -; v_gene: TRBV7-9; j_gene: TRBJ1-4; CDR3aa: CASRDQGPNEKLFF; CDR3nt: TGTGCCAGCAGAGACCAGGGCCCTAATGAAAAACTGTTTTTT
abundance: once; d_gene: -; v_gene: TRBV11-2; j_gene: TRBJ1-2; CDR3aa: CASSWDINYGYTF; CDR3nt: TGTGCCAGCAGCTGGGACATCAACTATGGCTACACCTTC
abundance: -; d_gene: -; v_gene: TRBV4-1; j_gene: TRBJ2-7; CDR3aa: CASSRLASSTPYEQYF; CDR3nt: TGCGCCAGCAGCCGACTCGCTTCATCGACTCCCTACGAGCAGTACTTC
abundance: -; d_gene: TRBD1; v_gene: TRBV28; j_gene: TRBJ1-2; CDR3aa: CASSPTQGALGGYTF; CDR3nt: TGTGCCAGCAGTCCGACGCAGGGGGCGTTGGGAGGCTACACCTTC
abundance: -; d_gene: TRBD2; v_gene: TRBV2; j_gene: TRBJ2-1; CDR3aa: CASSHRLAGGPVTPNEQFF; CDR3nt: TGTGCCAGCAGTCATAGACTAGCGGGAGGGCCTGTGACCCCCAATGAGCAGTTCTTC
abundance: once; d_gene: TRBD1; v_gene: TRBV5-6; j_gene: TRBJ1-1; CDR3aa: CASSLVGGQGSTEAFF; CDR3nt: TGTGCCAGCAGCTTGGTGGGGGGACAGGGCTCCACTGAAGCTTTCTTT
abundance: -; d_gene: TRBD1; v_gene: TRBV28; j_gene: TRBJ1-1; CDR3aa: CASRLTGPLNTEAFF; CDR3nt: TGTGCCAGCCGATTGACAGGGCCTCTGAACACTGAAGCTTTCTTT
abundance: -; d_gene: -; v_gene: TRBV2; j_gene: TRBJ2-2; CDR3aa: CASSGQTRGTGELFF; CDR3nt: TGTGCCAGCAGTGGGCAGACTAGAGGCACCGGGGAGCTGTTTTTT
abundance: -; d_gene: -; v_gene: TRBV7-9; j_gene: TRBJ2-3; CDR3aa: CASSLGAATDTQYF; CDR3nt: TGTGCCAGCAGCTTAGGAGCGGCCACAGATACGCAGTATTTT
abundance: -; d_gene: -; v_gene: TRBV19; j_gene: TRBJ1-4; CDR3aa: CASMDLRGYNEKLFF; CDR3nt: TGTGCCAGTATGGACCTCAGGGGATATAATGAAAAACTGTTTTTT
abundance: -; d_gene: -; v_gene: TRBV27; j_gene: TRBJ2-3; CDR3aa: CASSDGMGHTDTQYF; CDR3nt: TGTGCCAGCAGTGACGGCATGGGACACACAGATACGCAGTATTTT
abundance: -; d_gene: -; v_gene: TRBV30; j_gene: TRBJ1-1; CDR3aa: CAWSSPGMNTEAFF; CDR3nt: TGTGCCTGGAGTTCGCCGGGGATGAACACTGAAGCTTTCTTT
abundance: few; d_gene: TRBD2; v_gene: TRBV19; j_gene: TRBJ2-7; CDR3aa: CASSPGLAGYEQYF; CDR3nt: TGTGCCAGTAGCCCCGGACTAGCGGGGTACGAGCAGTACTTC
abundance: -; d_gene: TRBD2; v_gene: TRBV10-3; j_gene: TRBJ2-1; CDR3aa: CAISEPGTSGTNYYNEQFF; CDR3nt: TGTGCCATCAGTGAGCCCGGGACTAGCGGGACCAACTACTACAATGAGCAGTTCTTC
abundance: few; d_gene: -; v_gene: TRBV9; j_gene: TRBJ2-7; CDR3aa: CASSVGWQLLPYEQYF; CDR3nt: TGTGCCAGCAGCGTAGGGTGGCAATTACTACCCTACGAGCAGTACTTC
abundance: -; d_gene: -; v_gene: TRBV6-4; j_gene: TRBJ2-3; CDR3aa: CASSEQPTSTDTQYF; CDR3nt: TGTGCCAGCAGTGAACAGCCTACTAGCACAGATACGCAGTATTTT
abundance: few; d_gene: -; v_gene: TRBV20-1; j_gene: TRBJ2-7; CDR3aa: CSARKPGEQYF; CDR3nt: TGCAGTGCTAGAAAGCCGGGCGAGCAGTACTTC
abundance: -; d_gene: -; v_gene: TRBV29-1; j_gene: TRBJ1-2; CDR3aa: CSVGQGINYGYTF; CDR3nt: TGCAGCGTTGGGCAGGGGATTAACTATGGCTACACCTTC
abundance: -; d_gene: -; v_gene: TRBV6-5; j_gene: TRBJ2-3; CDR3aa: CASSPYLGSTQYF; CDR3nt: TGTGCCAGCAGTCCGTACCTCGGGAGCACGCAGTATTTT